This T cell receptor beta chain comes out of a study of T cell changes during pregnancy in multiple sclerosis. Profiled with immunoSEQ multiplex PCR; TCRdb holds only in-frame clones, not every one. In the table there are more than 55,000 clones, roughly nine tenths of which are singletons. The specimen comprised peripheral blood, sampled in the second trimester of pregnancy. This clonotype was sampled from a female donor with multiple sclerosis, enrolled in a pregnancy study.

CDR3 residues: CASSQGTASLSNYGYTF. CDR3 DNA sequence: TGTGCCAGCAGCCAAGGGACAGCAAGCCTCAGTAACTATGGCTACACCTTC. The chain links TRBV14 to TRBJ1-2; TRBD1 is a possible D gene (6 bases). V was trimmed by 1 base and J by 1 base, leaving 16 bases between them. Germline V lookup: CDR1 SGHDN, CDR2 FVKESK. This CDR3 has 17 residues.